This T cell receptor (beta chain) derives from a study of blood T cell repertoires in COVID-19. In this sample, this clone turned up a few times. Libraries were prepared by immunoSEQ multiplex PCR; TCRdb keeps only in-frame clonotypes and omits some of them. This table holds just under 350,000 clones, around nine tenths found once. Germline V gene data show CDR1 as SGHTA and CDR2 as FQGNSA. This CDR3 region has 16 residues. J gave up 5 bases and V 2 bases, and 6 bases lay outside the gene matches. The chain recombines TRBV7-2 with TRBJ2-5, with 12 bases fitting TRBD2. This TCR came from a woman between 70 and 85 years old with COVID-19, enrolled during active disease. The specimen was peripheral blood. CDR3 residues: CASSLYASGGAETQYF. The CDR3 DNA reads as TGTGCCAGCAGCTTATACGCTAGCGGGGGGGCGGAGACCCAGTACTTC.